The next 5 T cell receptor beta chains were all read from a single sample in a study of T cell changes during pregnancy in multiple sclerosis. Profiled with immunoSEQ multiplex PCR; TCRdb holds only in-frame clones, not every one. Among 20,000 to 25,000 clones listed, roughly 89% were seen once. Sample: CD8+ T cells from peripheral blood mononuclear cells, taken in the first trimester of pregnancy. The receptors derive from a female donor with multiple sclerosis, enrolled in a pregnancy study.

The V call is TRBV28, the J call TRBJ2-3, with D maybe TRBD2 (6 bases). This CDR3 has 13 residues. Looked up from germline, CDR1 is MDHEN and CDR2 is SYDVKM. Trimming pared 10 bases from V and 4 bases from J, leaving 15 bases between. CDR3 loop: CATTGADSDTQYF. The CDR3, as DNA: TGTGCCACCACGGGAGCCGATTCAGATACGCAGTATTTT.

CDR3 nucleotide sequence: TGCGCCAGCAGCCAAGATCTCAATGAAAAACTGTTTTTT. Its protein product is CASSQDLNEKLFF. This sequence joins TRBV4-3 and TRBJ1-4; D gene ambiguous. The V end lost 0 bases, the J end lost 5 bases, and 4 bases lay between the germline ends. The CDR3 spans 13 residues. The germline V gene has CDR1 LGHNA and CDR2 YSLEER.

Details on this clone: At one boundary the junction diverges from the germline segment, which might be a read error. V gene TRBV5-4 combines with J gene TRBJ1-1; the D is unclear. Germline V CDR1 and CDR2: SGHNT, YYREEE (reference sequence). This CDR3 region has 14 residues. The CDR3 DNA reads TGCGCCAGCAGCGATAACAATGAGAACACTGAAGCTTTCTTT. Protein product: CASSDNNENTEAFF. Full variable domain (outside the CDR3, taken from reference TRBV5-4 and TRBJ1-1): ETGVTQSPTHLIKTRGQQVTLRCSSQSGHNTVSWYQQALGQGPQFIFQYYREEENGRGNFPPRFSGLQFPNYSSELNVNALELDDSALYLCASSDNNENTEAFFGQGTRLTVV.

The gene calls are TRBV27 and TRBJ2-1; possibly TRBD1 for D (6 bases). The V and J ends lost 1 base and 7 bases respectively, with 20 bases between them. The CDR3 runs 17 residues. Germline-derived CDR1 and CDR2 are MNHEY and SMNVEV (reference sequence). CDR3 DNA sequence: TGTGCCAGCAGTTTATTAAGCCTGACAGGACTGGGGAATGAGCAGTTCTTC. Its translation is CASSLLSLTGLGNEQFF.

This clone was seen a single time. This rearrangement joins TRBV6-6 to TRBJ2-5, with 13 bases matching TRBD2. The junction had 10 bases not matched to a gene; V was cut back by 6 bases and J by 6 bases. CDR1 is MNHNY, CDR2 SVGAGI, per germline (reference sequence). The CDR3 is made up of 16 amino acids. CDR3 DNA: TGTGCCAGCAGGTACCGAACTAGCGGGAGGGCCCAGACCCAGTACTTC. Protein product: CASRYRTSGRAQTQYF.